This TCR beta chain is from a study of CD8 T cell repertoires and HIV-1 epitope variants (dated by TCRdb to between 2020 and 2021). Regarding the study in general: T cells were stimulated in separate culture wells with each of twenty-five peptides representing autologous and known Gag and Nef epitope variants. Among the control conditions were a peptide pool of CMV, EBV and flu, the Ebola AY9 epitope serving as a negative control, and a well with no peptide. The epitopes tested were three Gag epitope families plus Nef HW9 and YT9. T cells were enriched with the EasySep Human T Cell Enrichment Kit and co-cultured with equal numbers of autologous T cell-negative cells as antigen-presenting cells. Cultures ran for approximately 10 days in IMDM with gentamicin, with half-media changes on days 3 and 7 adding IL-2, IL-7 and IL-15. A 1M T cell aliquot was kept as an uncultured baseline condition, separate from the approximately 80 T cell cultures. A total of some 83 T cell cultures were run, with each culture condition done in triplicate except for one peptide, which was done in duplicate.

The germline V gene supplies CDR1 MDHEN and CDR2 SYDVKM. The V and J ends are trimmed by 9 bases and 10 bases, leaving 7 bases between them. CDR3 length: 10 amino acids, cysteine to phenylalanine. CDR3 DNA only is kept here, 30 bases in frame from base 1. The EasySep Human CD8+ T Cell Enrichment Kit was used on day 10 to isolate CD8+ T cells from every culture. The immunoSEQ platform was used to sequence TCR beta CDR3 regions at survey depth. The QIAamp DNA micro kit was used to extract genomic DNA from every cultured and uncultured CD8+ T cell population. Regarding the original processing steps: Samples with under 5,000 productive reads were excluded, and this exclusion removed about 6% of the roughly 75 HIV peptide-stimulated cultures. Sequences were trimmed to CDR3 by a MANAFEST web app, and nonproductive sequences, CDR3s under 5 amino acids, and sequences not starting with C or ending with F/W were removed. To count as antigen-specific, a clonotype had to be expanded in at least 2 of 3 replicates compared with the no-peptide control at FDR 0.01, and only within one epitope family. In addition, a specific clonotype needed a frequency at least fivefold higher than in wells stimulated with peptides from other epitope families. The source is immuneACCESS, and TCRdb retained only in-frame sequences with V and J called. Part of the clones is not carried over; for the studies checked, unresolved V genes explain less than half of this, and the remainder is unexplained. The DNA gave D and trimming, while V, J and clone size come from that table. The sample table contains about 6,300 clones; only one count was recorded for 60% to 70% of them. The biggest ten clones account for roughly 44% of the sample.

Here is what the overall study found, with its caveats: The assay could identify only TCR beta chains and pointed to proliferation in response to antigen, not to T cell function or cytokine profile. The study identified fewer than 10 antigen-specific TCR beta clonotypes, more than five of which appeared to be cross-reactive for autologous or known escape epitope variants. The Nef KF9 family was recognized by five clonotypes and the HW9 family by one, and no responses to the TAALDMSHF plasma variant were observed.

In this sample, this clone turned up once. Its antigen is unknown. No clone much larger than this one lies a single base away; base qualities are absent. The sequence joins TRBV28 to TRBJ1-6; no D gene call is confident. The clonotype comes from a male donor with HIV. The specimen was cultured CD8+ T cells derived from PBMCs. The DNA is as follows: TGTGCCAGTGCGGGATCACCCCTCCACTTT. Its coded protein is CASAGSPLHF.